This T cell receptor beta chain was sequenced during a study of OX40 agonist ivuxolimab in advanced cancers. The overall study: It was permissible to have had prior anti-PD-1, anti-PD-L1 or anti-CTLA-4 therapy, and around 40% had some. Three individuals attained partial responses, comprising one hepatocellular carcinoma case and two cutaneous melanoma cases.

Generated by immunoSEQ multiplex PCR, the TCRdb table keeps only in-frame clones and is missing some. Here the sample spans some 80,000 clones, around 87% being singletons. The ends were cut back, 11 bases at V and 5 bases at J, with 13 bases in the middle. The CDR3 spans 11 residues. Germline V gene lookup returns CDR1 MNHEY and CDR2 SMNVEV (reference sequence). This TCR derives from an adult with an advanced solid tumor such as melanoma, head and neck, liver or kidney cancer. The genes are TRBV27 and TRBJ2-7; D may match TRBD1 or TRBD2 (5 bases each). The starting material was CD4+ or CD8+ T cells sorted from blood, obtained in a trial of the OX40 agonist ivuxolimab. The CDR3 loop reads CAPARDDEQYF. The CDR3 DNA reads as TGTGCCCCAGCCCGGGACGACGAGCAGTACTTC.